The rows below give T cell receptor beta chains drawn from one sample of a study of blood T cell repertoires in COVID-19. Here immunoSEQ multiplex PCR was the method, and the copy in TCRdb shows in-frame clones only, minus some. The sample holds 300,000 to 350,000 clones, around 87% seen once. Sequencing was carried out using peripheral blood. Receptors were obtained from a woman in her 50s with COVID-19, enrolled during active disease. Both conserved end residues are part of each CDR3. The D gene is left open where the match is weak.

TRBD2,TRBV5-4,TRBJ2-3,TGTGCCAGCTCAGCGGGAGGGCCCAGCACAGATACGCAGTATTTT,CASSAGGPSTDTQYF
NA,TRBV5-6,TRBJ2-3,TGTGCCAGCAGCCGGAGGGGGGGCAGCACAGATACGCAGTATTTT,CASSRRGGSTDTQYF
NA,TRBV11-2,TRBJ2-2,TGTGCCAGCAGCTTCTCTGGAGGAACCGGGGAGCTGTTTTTT,CASSFSGGTGELFF
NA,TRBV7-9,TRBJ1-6,TGTGCCAGCAGCGGGACTATCAATAATTCACCCCTCCACTTT,CASSGTINNSPLHF
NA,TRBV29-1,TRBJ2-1,TGCAGCGTTGAAGTCCAACAGGGCGCCACCTACAATGAGCAGTTCTTC,CSVEVQQGATYNEQFF
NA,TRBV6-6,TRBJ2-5,TGTGCCAGCATTCCCCCAGGGATGGAGACCCAGTACTTC,CASIPPGMETQYF
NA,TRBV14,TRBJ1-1,TGTGCCAGCAGTAACACCCCGAACACTGAAGCTTTCTTT,CASSNTPNTEAFF
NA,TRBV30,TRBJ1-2,TGTGCCTGGAAACCAGTCGCAGGGGAGTATGGCTACACCTTC,CAWKPVAGEYGYTF
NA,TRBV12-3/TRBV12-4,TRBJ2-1,TGTGCCAGCAGTCCAAGGGTAGGAGGTGAGCAGTTCTTC,CASSPRVGGEQFF
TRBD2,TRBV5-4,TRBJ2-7,TGTGCCAGCAGCAAGCGGGGCGAATACGAGCAGTACTTC,CASSKRGEYEQYF
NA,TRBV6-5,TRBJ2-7,TGTGCCAGCACCGGCCTCAGAGGTACCTACGAGCAGTACTTC,CASTGLRGTYEQYF
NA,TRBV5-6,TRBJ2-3,TGTGCCAGCAGAGAGGAGCTGAGCACAGATACGCAGTATTTT,CASREELSTDTQYF
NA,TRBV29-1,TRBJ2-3,TGCAGCATTCAGGGTCCCACAGATACGCAGTATTTT,CSIQGPTDTQYF
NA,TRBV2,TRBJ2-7,TGTGCCAGCAGCGAGGACAGAAGAACCTACGAGCAGTACTTC,CASSEDRRTYEQYF
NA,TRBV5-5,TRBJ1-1,TGTGCCAGCAGCTTCCGTGGAGGCGGTAACACTGAAGCTTTCTTT,CASSFRGGGNTEAFF
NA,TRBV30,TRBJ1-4,TGTGCCTGGAGCTACCTTGGGGGCCGGGGTGAAAAACTGTTTTTT,CAWSYLGGRGEKLFF
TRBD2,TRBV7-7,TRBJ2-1,TGTGCTAGCGGCCCAGCGGGAGTATCGCGCAATGAGCAGTTCTTC,CASGPAGVSRNEQFF
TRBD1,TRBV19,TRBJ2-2,TGTGCCAGTAGGATATCGAGGACAGGGGTGACCGGGGAGCTGTTTTTT,CASRISRTGVTGELFF
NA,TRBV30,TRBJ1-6,TGTGCCTGGCTCGGACAAGCCCTTCTTTCACCCCTCCACTTT,CAWLGQALLSPLHF
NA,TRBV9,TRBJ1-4,TGTGCCAGCAGCGCTCGAAGGGGTAGTGAAAAACTGTTTTTT,CASSARRGSEKLFF
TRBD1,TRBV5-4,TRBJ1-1,TGTGCCAGCAGCTTGGCGAGGGGACAGGGTGTTATTTCGAACACTGAAGCTTTCTTT,CASSLARGQGVISNTEAFF